The 25 T cell receptor beta chains reported below all come from one sample, sequenced in a study of blood T cell repertoires in COVID-19. TCRdb's copy holds only in-frame clones and misses some; the assay was immunoSEQ multiplex PCR. The table records 150,000 to 200,000 clones, around 85% of them present only once. Sequenced: peripheral blood. Every receptor here comes from a middle-aged man with active or convalescent COVID-19.

The V and J genes are TRBV10-1 and TRBJ2-3; 9 bases are a match to TRBD1. V was clipped by 0 bases and J by 6 bases; unmatched bases: 10. The length of the CDR3 is 17 residues. The germline V gene has CDR1 WNHNN and CDR2 SYGVQD (reference sequence). This chain's CDR3 is CASSESQGTGSLDTQYF. CDR3 DNA: TGCGCCAGCAGTGAGTCCCAGGGGACAGGGTCTCTGGATACGCAGTATTTT.

The chain has TRBV5-1 and TRBJ2-1; 9 bases agree with TRBD2. This CDR3 is 16 amino acids long. The J segment lost 2 bases and the V segment lost 3 bases, leaving 6 bases of the junction unmatched. The germline CDR1 and CDR2 sequences are SGHRS and YFSETQ. CDR3: CASSSLAGPPYNEQFF. CDR3 DNA sequence: TGCGCCAGCAGCTCCCTAGCGGGACCCCCCTACAATGAGCAGTTCTTC.

The chain uses TRBV9 and TRBJ2-3; D not certain. Trimming pared 0 bases from V and 0 bases from J, leaving 14 bases between. CDR3 length: 17 amino acids. Germline V lookup: CDR1 SGDLS, CDR2 YYNGEE. DNA of the CDR3: TGTGCCAGCAGCGTAGACCCCGATACTATTAGCACAGATACGCAGTATTTT. It specifies CASSVDPDTISTDTQYF.

The V and J genes are TRBV9 and TRBJ2-4; D not certain. The germline CDR1 and CDR2 sequences are SGDLS and YYNGEE. The CDR3 covers 13 residues. The V end was cut by 4 bases, the J end by 8 bases, with 13 bases between. The CDR3 DNA sequence: TGTGCCAGCAGCCCCACCCTCGGAGACATTCAGTACTTC. Its translation is CASSPTLGDIQYF.

The rearrangement joins TRBV28 to TRBJ2-7; D is unresolved. The CDR3 sequence is 12 residues long. Trimming took off 5 bases at V and 2 bases at J, with 7 bases between the two ends. CDR1 and CDR2 (germline): MDHEN, SYDVKM. Written as DNA, the CDR3 is TGTGCCAGCAGTATGAGGACCTACGAGCAGTACTTC. Its protein product is CASSMRTYEQYF.

The rearrangement joins TRBV24-1 to TRBJ1-2, with TRBD1 identical over 7 bases. This CDR3 spans 14 amino acids. From germline, CDR1 is KGHDR and CDR2 SFDVKD. J gave up 5 bases and V 3 bases, and 5 bases lay outside the gene matches. As DNA, the CDR3 is TGTGCCACCAGTGATGGGGACAGCAAGTATGGCTACACCTTC. It specifies CATSDGDSKYGYTF.

J is TRBJ1-2 and V is TRBV29-1; perhaps TRBD1 as D (5 bases). CDR1 SQVTM and CDR2 ANQGSEA come from the germline V gene. The CDR3 spans 14 residues. Trimming pared 5 bases from V and 4 bases from J, leaving 17 bases between. CDR3 residues: CSVLLGTVGYGYTF. The CDR3 DNA reads as TGCAGCGTTCTACTGGGGACTGTCGGCTATGGCTACACCTTC.

CDR3 nucleotides: TGCGCCAGCAGCCCCCAGGACAGGGGGCTTGAGACCCAGTACTTC. It translates to CASSPQDRGLETQYF. The V gene is TRBV5-1, the J gene TRBJ2-5, with 11 bases matching TRBD1. This CDR3 has 15 amino acids. Germline-derived CDR1 and CDR2 are SGHRS and YFSETQ. V dropped 4 bases and J dropped 5; count of bases not matched to a gene: 7.

The chain is built from TRBV7-2 and TRBJ2-3, with TRBD1 identical over 7 bases. In germline, CDR1 is SGHTA, CDR2 FQGNSA. The V gene end was trimmed by 5 bases and the J gene end by 3 bases; junction bases not matched to a gene: 11. The CDR3 consists of 16 residues. This CDR3 is CASSPSAGGSTDTQYF. The CDR3 coding sequence is TGTGCCAGCAGCCCTAGTGCAGGGGGTTCTACAGATACGCAGTATTTT. Based on the CDR3 plus reference TRBV7-2 and TRBJ2-3, the full variable domain is GAGVSQSPSNKVTEKGKDVELRCDPISGHTALYWYRQSLGQGLEFLIYFQGNSAPDKSGLPSDRFSAERTGGSVSTLTIQRTQQEDSAVYLCASSPSAGGSTDTQYFGPGTRLTVL.

This chain links TRBV9 with TRBJ2-2; tentative D call: TRBD1 (6 bases). The CDR3 is 17 amino acids. The germline CDR1 and CDR2 sequences are SGDLS and YYNGEE. V lost 4 bases, J lost 0 bases, and 16 bases lay in between. As DNA, the CDR3 is TGTGCCAGCAGCCCCCAGGGGACGGCTACGAACACCGGGGAGCTGTTTTTT. Protein: CASSPQGTATNTGELFF.

This clone has only one observation. The V and J genes are TRBV7-3 and TRBJ1-1, with D maybe TRBD1 (5 bases). The CDR3 contains 13 residues. Germline V lookup: CDR1 SGHTA, CDR2 FQGTGA. The V gene lost 5 bases and the J gene lost 11 bases, with 18 bases spanning the gap. CDR3 in amino acids: CASSTTDGAGAFF. CDR3 bases: TGTGCCAGCAGCACCACGGACGGAGCAGGGGCTTTCTTT.

This clone was detected only once. The chain uses TRBV6-5 and TRBJ2-3, with D perhaps matching TRBD2 (6 bases). Germline V gene sequence: CDR1 MNHEY, CDR2 SVGAGI. The V end was cut by 10 bases, the J end by 3 bases, with 17 bases between. CDR3 length: 14 residues. CDR3 residues: CATRRDWETDTQYF. The CDR3 region has the DNA TGTGCCACCCGAAGGGACTGGGAGACAGATACGCAGTATTTT.

The chain combines TRBV28 with TRBJ2-7, with 8 bases that match TRBD1. The CDR3 is 14 residues long. Unmatched junction bases numbered 7, after V lost 5 bases and J lost 4 bases. Germline V gene sequence: CDR1 MDHEN, CDR2 SYDVKM. The CDR3 DNA is TGTGCCAGCAGTATCTGGACAGGGCGTTACGAGCAGTACTTC. It encodes CASSIWTGRYEQYF. Together with reference TRBV28 and TRBJ2-7, the CDR3 gives the full variable domain: DVKVTQSSRYLVKRTGEKVFLECVQDMDHENMFWYRQDPGLGLRLIYFSYDVKMKEKGDIPEGYSVSREKKERFSLILESASTNQTSMYLCASSIWTGRYEQYFGPGTRLTVT.

The chain links TRBV5-6 to TRBJ2-2, with D uncertain. Germline-derived CDR1 and CDR2 are SGHDT and YYEEEE. CDR3 length equals 12 residues. V was clipped by 6 bases and J by 3 bases, with 6 bases between them. The CDR3 loop is CASNPDTGELFF. CDR3 sequence (DNA): TGTGCCAGCAACCCAGACACCGGGGAGCTGTTTTTT.

The chain employs TRBV10-3 and TRBJ1-1, with D tentatively TRBD1 (5 bases). Germline CDR1 and CDR2: ENHRY and SYGVKD. This CDR3 has 14 amino acids. V was shortened by 6 bases and J by 1 base, with 12 bases between the two germline ends. CDR3 nucleotide sequence: TGTGCCATCAGGGGGCCAGGACGGAACACTGAAGCTTTCTTT. It specifies CAIRGPGRNTEAFF.

As for this clone: Relative to the germline gene, one junction end is altered; a read error may explain this. The CDR3 DNA is TGTGCCAGCATGTCCTCCGAGCAGTACTTC. Its translation is CASMSSEQYF. The J gene is TRBJ2-7, the V gene TRBV6-5; D is undetermined. The V gene's germline CDR1 is MNHEY and CDR2 SVGAGI. This CDR3 contains 10 residues.

The chain links TRBV14 to TRBJ2-1; D is possibly TRBD1 (6 bases). CDR1 SGHDN and CDR2 FVKESK come from the germline V gene. The CDR3 covers 17 residues. Trimming removed 4 bases at V and 4 bases at J, with 20 bases between. This CDR3 reads CASSPDPDRFLYNEQFF. The CDR3 DNA reads TGTGCCAGCAGCCCCGACCCCGACAGGTTTCTATACAATGAGCAGTTCTTC. The complete variable domain, with remaining parts taken from reference TRBV14 and TRBJ2-1, reads EAGVTQFPSHSVIEKGQTVTLRCDPISGHDNLYWYRRVMGKEIKFLLHFVKESKQDESGMPNNRFLAERTGGTYSTLKVQPAELEDSGVYFCASSPDPDRFLYNEQFFGPGTRLTVL.

This clone was counted a single time. The chain combines TRBV7-6 with TRBJ1-6; D is possibly TRBD1 (6 bases). The CDR3 covers 15 residues. CDR1 and CDR2 (germline): SGHVS, FNYEAQ. V was clipped by 5 bases and J by 5 bases, with 13 bases between them. For the CDR3, the DNA is TGTGCCAGCAGCCCCGGACAGACCAATAATTCACCCCTCCACTTT. It specifies CASSPGQTNNSPLHF.

CDR3 sequence reads: CASSRYGVGRFSNQPQHF. CDR3 sequence (DNA): TGTGCCAGCAGCAGATATGGAGTGGGTAGATTTAGCAATCAGCCCCAGCATTTT. This sequence joins TRBV7-2 and TRBJ1-5, with unresolved D. The CDR3 contains 18 residues. The germline gives CDR1 SGHTA, CDR2 FQGNSA. The V and J ends lost 5 bases and 0 bases respectively, with 20 bases between them.

The J gene is TRBJ1-2, the V gene TRBV4-2, with D perhaps TRBD1 (6 bases). Germline-derived CDR1 and CDR2 are LGHNA and YNFKEQ. This CDR3 is built from 15 residues. Trimming removed 5 bases at V and 4 bases at J, with 17 bases between. In DNA, the CDR3 is TGTGCCAGCAGCGCAAAGGGCCCCAGGGGCTATGGCTACACCTTC. Its translation is CASSAKGPRGYGYTF.

Remarks on this clone: Other DNA sequences in the sample encode the same CDR3. The V gene is TRBV3-1 (or the pseudogene TRBV3-2), the J gene TRBJ1-3; 7 nucleotides match TRBD1. The CDR3 sequence is 14 residues long. CDR1 is LGHDT, CDR2 YNNKEL, per germline (reference sequence). Trimming cost V 1 base and J 3 bases; bases outside gene matches: 0. CDR3 amino acids: CASSQGTGGNTIYF. The CDR3 nucleotides are TGTGCCAGCAGCCAAGGGACAGGTGGAAACACCATATATTTT.

The genes are TRBV28 and TRBJ1-5; weak D call: TRBD1 (5 bases). CDR3 length equals 16 residues. V was clipped by 6 bases and J by 2 bases, with 17 bases between them. The germline CDR1 and CDR2 sequences are MDHEN and SYDVKM. The CDR3 sequence: CASSPPGGGGNQPQHF. CDR3 nucleotide sequence: TGTGCCAGCAGCCCCCCCGGGGGGGGAGGCAATCAGCCCCAGCATTTT.

The chain joins TRBV28 to TRBJ1-4; 7 nucleotides agree with TRBD1. Trimming cost V 4 bases and J 4 bases; bases outside gene matches: 6. The V gene's germline CDR1 is MDHEN and CDR2 SYDVKM. The CDR3 sequence is 15 residues long. The CDR3 spells CASSSPGGINEKLFF. The CDR3 DNA is TGTGCCAGCAGTTCGCCAGGGGGGATTAATGAAAAACTGTTTTTT.

CDR3 loop: CATSKGTIFSGNTIYF. The DNA for the CDR3 is TGTGCCACCAGCAAAGGGACAATTTTCTCTGGAAACACCATATATTTT. The rearrangement links TRBV15 to TRBJ1-3; TRBD1 is a possible D gene (6 bases). The CDR3 totals 16 residues. Trimming left V 4 bases short and J 0 bases short, with 13 bases between. CDR1 is LNHNV and CDR2 is YYDKDF in the germline V gene (reference sequence).

J is TRBJ2-1 and V is TRBV2; 10 bases fit TRBD2. The CDR3 extends over 14 amino acids. Germline V gene lookup returns CDR1 SNHLY and CDR2 FYNNEI. CDR3 DNA: TGTGCAGGCTCCAGCGGGAGGGCCTTGTATGAGCAGTTCTTC. This sequence encodes CAGSSGRALYEQFF.